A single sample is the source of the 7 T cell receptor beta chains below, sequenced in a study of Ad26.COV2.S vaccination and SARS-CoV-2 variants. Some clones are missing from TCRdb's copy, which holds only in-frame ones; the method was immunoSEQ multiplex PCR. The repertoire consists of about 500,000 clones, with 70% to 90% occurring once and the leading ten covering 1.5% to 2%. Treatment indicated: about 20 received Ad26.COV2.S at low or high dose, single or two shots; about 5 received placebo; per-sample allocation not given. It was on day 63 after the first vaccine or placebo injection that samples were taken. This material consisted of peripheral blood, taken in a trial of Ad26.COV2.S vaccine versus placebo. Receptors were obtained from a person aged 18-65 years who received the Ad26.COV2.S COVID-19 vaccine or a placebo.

The chain's CDR3 is CASSYSGPDGVREQYF. CDR3 DNA sequence: TGTGCCAGCAGTTACTCTGGGCCCGACGGGGTCCGCGAGCAGTACTTC. J is TRBJ2-7 and V is TRBV6-2 or TRBV6-3, with a weak D call TRBD2 (5 bases). Germline CDR1 MNHEY, CDR2 SVGEGT. V lost 0 bases and J 6 bases, leaving 18 bases between the germline ends. The CDR3 extends over 16 amino acids.

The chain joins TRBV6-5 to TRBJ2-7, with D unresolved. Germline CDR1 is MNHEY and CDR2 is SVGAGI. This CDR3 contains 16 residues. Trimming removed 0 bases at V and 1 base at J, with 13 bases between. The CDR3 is CASSYSLSRHSYEQYF. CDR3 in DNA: TGTGCCAGCAGTTACTCGTTATCCAGGCATTCCTACGAGCAGTACTTC.

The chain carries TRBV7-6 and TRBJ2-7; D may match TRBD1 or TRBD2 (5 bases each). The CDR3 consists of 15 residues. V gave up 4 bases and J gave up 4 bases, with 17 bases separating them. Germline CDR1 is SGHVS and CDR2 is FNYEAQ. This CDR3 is CASSSNPGAGYEQYF. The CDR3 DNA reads TGTGCCAGCAGCTCCAATCCCGGGGCAGGGTACGAGCAGTACTTC.

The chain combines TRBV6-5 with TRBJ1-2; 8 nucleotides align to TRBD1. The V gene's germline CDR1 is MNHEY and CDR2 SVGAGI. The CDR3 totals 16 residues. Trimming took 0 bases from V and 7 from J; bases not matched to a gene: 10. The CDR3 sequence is CASSYSIARGRLGYTF. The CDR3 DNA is TGTGCCAGCAGTTACTCGATAGCCAGGGGGCGTCTTGGCTACACCTTC.

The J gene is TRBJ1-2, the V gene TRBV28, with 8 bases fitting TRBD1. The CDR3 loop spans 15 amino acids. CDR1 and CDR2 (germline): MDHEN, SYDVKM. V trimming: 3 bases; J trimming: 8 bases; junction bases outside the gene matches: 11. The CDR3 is CASSLGTGTGYGYTF. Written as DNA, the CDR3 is TGTGCCAGCAGTTTGGGAACCGGGACAGGCTACGGCTACACCTTC.

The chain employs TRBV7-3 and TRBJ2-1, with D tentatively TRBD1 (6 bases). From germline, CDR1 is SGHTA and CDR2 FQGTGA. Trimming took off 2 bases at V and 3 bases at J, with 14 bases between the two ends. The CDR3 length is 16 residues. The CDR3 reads CASSLSGTLIYNEQFF. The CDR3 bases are TGTGCCAGCAGCTTATCTGGGACACTGATCTACAATGAGCAGTTCTTC. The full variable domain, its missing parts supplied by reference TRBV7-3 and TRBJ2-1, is GAGVSQTPSNKVTEKGKYVELRCDPISGHTALYWYRQSLGQGPEFLIYFQGTGAADDSGLPNDRFFAVRPEGSVSTLKIQRTERGDSAVYLCASSLSGTLIYNEQFFGPGTRLTVL.

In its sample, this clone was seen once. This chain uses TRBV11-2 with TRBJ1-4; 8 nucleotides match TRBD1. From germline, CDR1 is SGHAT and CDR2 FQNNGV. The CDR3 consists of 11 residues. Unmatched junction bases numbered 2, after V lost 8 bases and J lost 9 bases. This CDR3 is CASRQGQKLFF. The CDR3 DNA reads TGTGCCAGCCGACAGGGGCAAAAACTGTTTTTT.